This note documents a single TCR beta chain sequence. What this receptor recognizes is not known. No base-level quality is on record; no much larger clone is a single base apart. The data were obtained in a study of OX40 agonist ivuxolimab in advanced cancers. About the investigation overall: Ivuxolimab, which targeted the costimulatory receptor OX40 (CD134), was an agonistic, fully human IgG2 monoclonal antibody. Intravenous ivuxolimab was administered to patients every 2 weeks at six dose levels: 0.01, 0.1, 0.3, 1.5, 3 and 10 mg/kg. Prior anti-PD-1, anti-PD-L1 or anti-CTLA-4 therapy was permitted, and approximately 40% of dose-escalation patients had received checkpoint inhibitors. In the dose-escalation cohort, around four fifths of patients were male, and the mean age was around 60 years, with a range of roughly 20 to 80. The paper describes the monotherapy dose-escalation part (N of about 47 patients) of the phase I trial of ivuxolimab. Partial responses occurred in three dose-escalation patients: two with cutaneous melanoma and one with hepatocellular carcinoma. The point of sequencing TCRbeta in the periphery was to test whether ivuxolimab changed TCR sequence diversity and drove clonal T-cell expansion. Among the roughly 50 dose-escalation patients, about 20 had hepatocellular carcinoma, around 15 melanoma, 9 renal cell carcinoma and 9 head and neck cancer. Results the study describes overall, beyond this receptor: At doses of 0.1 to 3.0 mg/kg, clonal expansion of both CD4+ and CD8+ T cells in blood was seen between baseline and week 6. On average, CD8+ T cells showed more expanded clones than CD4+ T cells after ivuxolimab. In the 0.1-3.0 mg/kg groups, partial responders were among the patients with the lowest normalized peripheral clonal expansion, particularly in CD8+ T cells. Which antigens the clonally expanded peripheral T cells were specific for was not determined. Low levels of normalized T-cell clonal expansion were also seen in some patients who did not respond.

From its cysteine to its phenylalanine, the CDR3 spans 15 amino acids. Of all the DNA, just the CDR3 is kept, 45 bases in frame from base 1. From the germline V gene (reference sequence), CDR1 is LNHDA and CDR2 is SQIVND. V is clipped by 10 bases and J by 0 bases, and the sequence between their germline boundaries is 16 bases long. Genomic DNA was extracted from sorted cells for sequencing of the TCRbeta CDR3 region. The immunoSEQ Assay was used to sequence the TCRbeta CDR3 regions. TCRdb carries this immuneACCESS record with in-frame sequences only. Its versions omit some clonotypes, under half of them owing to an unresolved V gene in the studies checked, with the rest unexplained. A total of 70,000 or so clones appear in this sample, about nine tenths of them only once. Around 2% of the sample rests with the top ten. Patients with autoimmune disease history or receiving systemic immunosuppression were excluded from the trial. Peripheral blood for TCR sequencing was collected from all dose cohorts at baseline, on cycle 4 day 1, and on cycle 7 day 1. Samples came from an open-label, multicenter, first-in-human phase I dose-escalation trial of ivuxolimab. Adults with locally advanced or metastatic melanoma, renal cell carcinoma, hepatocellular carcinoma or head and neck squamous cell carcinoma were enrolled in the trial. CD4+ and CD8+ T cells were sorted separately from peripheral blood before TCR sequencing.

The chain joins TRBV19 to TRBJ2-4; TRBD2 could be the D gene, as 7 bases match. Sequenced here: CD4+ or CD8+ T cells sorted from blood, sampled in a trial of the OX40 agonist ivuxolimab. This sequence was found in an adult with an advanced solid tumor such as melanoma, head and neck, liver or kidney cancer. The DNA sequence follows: TGTGCCACCGAGGGGGGGGCCCTAGCCAAAAACATTCAGTACTTC. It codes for CATEGGALAKNIQYF. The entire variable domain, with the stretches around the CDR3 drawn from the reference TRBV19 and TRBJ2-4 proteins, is DGGITQSPKYLFRKEGQNVTLSCEQNLNHDAMYWYRQDPGQGLRLIYYSQIVNDFQKGDIAEGYSVSREKKESFPLTVTSAQKNPTAFYLCATEGGALAKNIQYFGAGTRLSVL.